A selection of T cell receptor beta chains follows, all from one sample in a study of blood T cells in healthy people across ages. TCRdb ran MiXCR on the 5' RACE reads and lists one entry per CDR3 protein. The sample holds around 1.5 million distinct CDR3 sequences, around 55% seen once. Sequenced input: blood. These receptors were collected from a man between 18 and 35 years old in good health. Both conserved end residues are part of each CDR3. The order of the fields is D gene, clone size, V gene, J gene, CDR3 protein, CDR3 DNA. The D gene is left open where the match is weak. A row's size may be missing; if present it is once, few, many or a size class.

d_call: TRBD2; clone_size: -; v_call: TRBV5-1; j_call: TRBJ2-4; cdr3_aa: CASSRASGGENIQYF; cdr3_nt: TGCGCCAGCAGTAGGGCTAGCGGGGGGGAAAACATTCAGTACTTC
d_call: -; clone_size: -; v_call: TRBV25-1; j_call: TRBJ2-7; cdr3_aa: CASSPPVRLIYEQYF; cdr3_nt: TGTGCCAGCAGTCCCCCGGTACGCCTAATCTACGAGCAGTACTTC
d_call: -; clone_size: -; v_call: TRBV12-5; j_call: TRBJ2-7; cdr3_aa: CASGLVAHEQYF; cdr3_nt: TGTGCTAGTGGTTTGGTCGCCCACGAGCAGTACTTC
d_call: -; clone_size: -; v_call: TRBV6-5; j_call: TRBJ1-1; cdr3_aa: CASSYSGWLVGSHPSEAFF; cdr3_nt: TGTGCCAGCAGTTACTCGGGTTGGTTGGTGGGTAGCCACCCTTCTGAAGCTTTCTTT
d_call: -; clone_size: -; v_call: TRBV27; j_call: TRBJ1-6; cdr3_aa: CAIQGANEQFFGGVSSSPLHF; cdr3_nt: -
d_call: -; clone_size: -; v_call: TRBV28; j_call: TRBJ1-2; cdr3_aa: CASRILGNGYTF; cdr3_nt: TGTGCCAGCAGAATTTTAGGGAATGGCTACACCTTC
d_call: -; clone_size: few; v_call: TRBV4-2; j_call: TRBJ2-1; cdr3_aa: CASSQALGDEQFF; cdr3_nt: TGTGCCAGCAGCCAAGCCCTAGGCGATGAGCAGTTCTTC
d_call: -; clone_size: few; v_call: TRBV20-1; j_call: TRBJ2-3; cdr3_aa: CSATERERPHTDTQYF; cdr3_nt: TGCAGTGCTACCGAGAGGGAACGACCACACACAGATACGCAGTATTTT
d_call: -; clone_size: few; v_call: TRBV4-2; j_call: TRBJ2-5; cdr3_aa: CASSRDPQETQYF; cdr3_nt: TGTGCCAGCAGCCGGGATCCCCAAGAGACCCAGTACTTC
d_call: -; clone_size: -; v_call: TRBV11-2; j_call: TRBJ2-5; cdr3_aa: CASSLAGGNVLETQYF; cdr3_nt: TGTGCCAGCAGCTTAGCTGGGGGGAACGTATTGGAGACCCAGTACTTC
d_call: TRBD2; clone_size: -; v_call: TRBV7-2; j_call: TRBJ2-3; cdr3_aa: CASSFTRGVDTQYF; cdr3_nt: TGTGCCAGCAGCTTTACCCGGGGGGTGGATACGCAGTATTTT
d_call: TRBD2; clone_size: -; v_call: TRBV10-3; j_call: TRBJ2-5; cdr3_aa: CAISEGTSGGEETQYF; cdr3_nt: TGTGCCATCAGTGAGGGGACTAGCGGTGGTGAGGAGACCCAGTACTTC
d_call: TRBD2; clone_size: few; v_call: TRBV20-1; j_call: TRBJ2-5; cdr3_aa: CSAIVPGAGGYETQYF; cdr3_nt: TGCAGTGCTATCGTCCCGGGGGCGGGAGGGTACGAGACCCAGTACTTC
d_call: -; clone_size: many; v_call: TRBV24-1; j_call: TRBJ1-2; cdr3_aa: CATSDPPAREGYTF; cdr3_nt: TGTGCCACCAGTGACCCCCCAGCCAGGGAAGGCTACACCTTC
d_call: -; clone_size: many; v_call: TRBV10-3; j_call: TRBJ2-6; cdr3_aa: CAISERGQRSGANVLTF; cdr3_nt: TGTGCCATCAGTGAGCGAGGACAGCGCTCTGGGGCCAACGTCCTGACTTTC
d_call: TRBD1; clone_size: -; v_call: TRBV2; j_call: TRBJ1-3; cdr3_aa: CASIAGGFSGNTIYF; cdr3_nt: TGTGCCAGCATTGCAGGGGGCTTCTCCGGAAACACCATATATTTT
d_call: -; clone_size: -; v_call: TRBV7-8; j_call: TRBJ2-5; cdr3_aa: CALTSGETQYF; cdr3_nt: TGTGCCCTGACGAGCGGCGAGACCCAGTACTTC
d_call: -; clone_size: -; v_call: TRBV7-8; j_call: TRBJ2-2; cdr3_aa: CASSLEGGTLKTGELFF; cdr3_nt: TGTGCCAGCAGCTTAGAGGGGGGGACCCTGAAGACCGGGGAGCTGTTTTTT
d_call: -; clone_size: few; v_call: TRBV29-1; j_call: TRBJ2-3; cdr3_aa: CSVVEARVRDTQYF; cdr3_nt: TGCAGCGTTGTAGAAGCTCGAGTCCGGGATACGCAGTATTTT
d_call: -; clone_size: -; v_call: TRBV7-8; j_call: TRBJ1-1; cdr3_aa: CASSLVPLQALNTEAFF; cdr3_nt: TGTGCCAGCAGCTTAGTTCCCCTACAGGCATTGAACACTGAAGCTTTCTTT